The sequence of this TCR beta chain was determined in a study of technical replicates of blood from several donors. The CDR3 runs 16 residues. Trimming took 1 base from V and 3 from J, leaving 13 bases between them. Germline CDR1 and CDR2: LGHNA and YNFKEQ. Using immunoSEQ multiplex PCR, the repertoire was profiled, and TCRdb retains in-frame clones only, with some absent. The sample lists approximately 95,000 clones; roughly 96% were seen once. This receptor was obtained from a human donor in good health. The chain is built from TRBV4-2 and TRBJ2-1; no definite D call. The material sequenced was T cells isolated from PBMCs. CDR3 bases: TGTGCCAGCAGCCAAGGACCCTTGGAGTACTACAATGAGCAGTTCTTC. Its protein product is CASSQGPLEYYNEQFF.